This TCR beta chain was profiled in a study of T cells after yellow fever vaccination. Turning to the study itself: The fractions with low cell numbers were processed using SMART-Seq v4 Ultra Low Input.

The sample holds a few counts of this clonotype. In TCRdb, the 5' RACE reads were re-called with MiXCR into one record per CDR3 protein. The sample includes over 300,000 distinct CDR3 sequences, around 7.3% of them seen just once. Trimming shortened V by 4 bases and J by 5 bases, and 10 bases separated the two germline ends. The V gene's germline CDR1 is SGHTA and CDR2 FQGTGA. The CDR3 contains 13 residues. The sequence derives from a young man who received the YFV17D yellow fever vaccine. The chain is built from TRBV7-3 and TRBJ2-3; TRBD2 is a possible D gene (6 bases). Material: PBMCs, obtained approximately 47 days after the first yellow fever vaccination. The DNA of the CDR3 is TGTGCCAGCAGCTCTGGGGGAGGAGATACGCAGTATTTT. Its protein product is CASSSGGGDTQYF.